These 22 T cell receptor beta chains were all obtained from the same sample, sequenced in a study of cytotoxic CD8 clonotypes in ibrutinib-treated CLL. Profiling relied on immunoSEQ multiplex PCR, and the TCRdb table lists in-frame clones only, not all of them. Of 150,000 to 200,000 clones in the sample, under 90% are singletons; the top ten hold about 4.3%. Here the sequenced sample was PBMCs, taken after 24 months of ibrutinib treatment. The receptors were gathered from a human donor with chronic lymphocytic leukemia.

At least ten counts were recorded for this clone. J is TRBJ1-2 and V is TRBV14; 7 bases agree with TRBD1. The V gene end was trimmed by 4 bases and the J gene end by 4 bases; junction bases not matched to a gene: 9. The CDR3 totals 15 residues. The germline gives CDR1 SGHDN, CDR2 FVKESK. The CDR3 region is CASSRTETGSYGYTF. The DNA for the CDR3 is TGTGCCAGCAGCCGAACGGAGACAGGGAGCTATGGCTACACCTTC.

The gene calls are TRBV5-1 and TRBJ2-1; 13 bases line up with TRBD2. With V trimmed by 3 bases and J by 1 base, 13 bases remained unmatched. Germline assignment: CDR1 SGHRS and CDR2 YFSETQ. This CDR3 region has 20 residues. CDR3 coding DNA: TGCGCCAGCAGCTCCACGACTAGCGGGAGGATATGGGGTTCCTACAATGAGCAGTTCTTC. Protein sequence: CASSSTTSGRIWGSYNEQFF.

The J gene is TRBJ2-1, the V gene TRBV19; 7 bases align to TRBD1. V dropped 6 bases and J dropped 9; count of bases not matched to a gene: 8. Per germline, CDR1 LNHDA and CDR2 SQIVND (reference sequence). The CDR3 is made up of 13 amino acids. The CDR3 region has the DNA TGTGCCAGTAGCCAGACAGGGATGGGTGAGCAGTTCTTC. Residues: CASSQTGMGEQFF.

V usage is TRBV9 and J usage is TRBJ1-3, with D perhaps matching TRBD1 (5 bases). The length of the CDR3 is 17 residues. Germline CDR1 and CDR2: SGDLS and YYNGEE. Trimming cost V 4 bases and J 2 bases, with 19 bases left between them. DNA of the CDR3: TGTGCCAGCAGCCCCGGCGGGCAGGGAAGAGCTGGAAACACCATATATTTT. As protein: CASSPGGQGRAGNTIYF.

The J gene is TRBJ1-6, the V gene TRBV18; no clear D gene. Germline loops: CDR1 KGHSH, CDR2 LQKENI. The CDR3 is made up of 14 amino acids. The ends were cut back, 2 bases at V and 7 bases at J, with 9 bases in the middle. The CDR3, as DNA: TGTGCCAGCTCACCAGGGCTCGCCAATTCACCCCTCCACTTT. This sequence encodes CASSPGLANSPLHF.

V and J are TRBV7-9 and TRBJ2-7, with D possibly TRBD2 on 5 matching bases. V was trimmed by 1 base and J by 7 bases, leaving 8 bases between them. Per germline, CDR1 SEHNR and CDR2 FQNEAQ (reference sequence). This CDR3 contains 12 residues. The DNA for the CDR3 is TGTGCCAGCAGCTTAGGGACTGTTGAGCAGTACTTC. Translated, it gives CASSLGTVEQYF.

For the CDR3, the DNA is TGTGCCAGCAGGCGGACAGGCCCCACCAACACTGAAGCTTTCTTT. Translation: CASRRTGPTNTEAFF. J is TRBJ1-1 and V is TRBV2, with 7 nucleotides matching TRBD1. Germline V gives CDR1 SNHLY, CDR2 FYNNEI. V trimming: 6 bases; J trimming: 2 bases; junction bases outside the gene matches: 9. The CDR3 sequence is 15 residues long.

The V gene is TRBV29-1, the J gene TRBJ2-1; maybe TRBD2 (5 bases). Germline-derived CDR1 and CDR2 are SQVTM and ANQGSEA. Trimming removed 6 bases from V and 5 bases from J, with 23 bases in between. This CDR3 spans 16 amino acids. The CDR3 sequence: CSVPTRRGRVDNEQFF. CDR3 sequence (DNA): TGCAGCGTCCCAACCCGTCGGGGAAGAGTCGACAATGAGCAGTTCTTC.

Only one count was recorded for this clone. V usage is TRBV4-1 and J usage is TRBJ2-3; unclear D gene. The CDR3 is made up of 14 amino acids. The V end was cut by 3 bases, the J end by 2 bases, with 9 bases between. The germline gives CDR1 MGHRA, CDR2 YSYEKL. As DNA, the CDR3 is TGCGCCAGCAGCCAGAGCAGCAACACAGATACGCAGTATTTT. Protein: CASSQSSNTDTQYF.

V and J are TRBV5-4 and TRBJ1-1; D gene unclear. CDR1 SGHNT and CDR2 YYREEE come from the germline V gene (reference sequence). The CDR3 is 15 residues long. The V and J ends lost 4 bases and 1 base respectively, with 14 bases between them. The CDR3 region is CASSRINTGNTEAFF. The CDR3 DNA follows: TGTGCCAGCAGCCGTATTAACACGGGGAACACTGAAGCTTTCTTT.

The V call is TRBV9, the J call TRBJ2-5; 13 nucleotides line up with TRBD2. Germline-derived CDR1 and CDR2 are SGDLS and YYNGEE. Trimming took 3 bases from V and 2 from J; bases not matched to a gene: 4. The CDR3 runs 16 residues. The CDR3: CASSGGTSGKQETQYF. The CDR3 DNA reads TGTGCCAGCAGCGGCGGGACTAGCGGGAAGCAAGAGACCCAGTACTTC.

The rearrangement uses TRBV7-2 and TRBJ2-3; tentatively, D is TRBD1 or TRBD2 (5 bases each). Per germline, CDR1 SGHTA and CDR2 FQGNSA. The V and J ends lost 4 bases and 0 bases respectively, with 14 bases between them. The CDR3 loop spans 16 amino acids. The DNA of the CDR3 is TGTGCCAGCAGCTCGGACATAGCGTATAGCACAGATACGCAGTATTTT. Its protein is CASSSDIAYSTDTQYF.

This chain uses TRBV29-1 with TRBJ1-4; TRBD1 aligns across 10 bases. This CDR3 region has 15 residues. Germline assignment: CDR1 SQVTM and CDR2 ANQGSEA. Trimming took 3 bases from V and 7 from J; bases not matched to a gene: 8. The CDR3 is CSVETATGGREKLFF. The CDR3 DNA sequence: TGCAGCGTTGAGACGGCGACAGGGGGCCGTGAAAAACTGTTTTTT.

The count of this clone is one. V usage is TRBV19 and J usage is TRBJ1-1, with 7 positions matching TRBD1. J lost 8 bases, V lost 5 bases, and 14 bases had no gene match. CDR1 and CDR2 from the germline V gene are LNHDA and SQIVND (reference sequence). This CDR3 is built from 15 residues. The CDR3 here is CASSAGTETRKEAFF. In DNA, the CDR3 is TGTGCCAGTAGTGCCGGGACAGAGACGCGAAAAGAAGCTTTCTTT.

The CDR3 here is CASSPGTGRGDEAFF. CDR3 in DNA: TGTGCCAGCAGCCCCGGAACGGGGAGGGGGGATGAAGCTTTCTTT. The chain has TRBV11-2 and TRBJ1-1; maybe TRBD1 (6 bases). V lost 5 bases and J lost 7, with 20 bases in between. The CDR3 length is 15 residues. Per the germline V gene, CDR1 is SGHAT and CDR2 is FQNNGV.

The CDR3 sequence: CASSSARNQPQHF. In nucleotides, the CDR3 is TGTGCCAGCTCGTCTGCCCGAAATCAGCCCCAGCATTTT. The chain combines TRBV18 with TRBJ1-5; D is unresolved. The germline V and J ends were trimmed by 6 bases and 4 bases, with 10 bases remaining between them. Looked up from germline, CDR1 is KGHSH and CDR2 is LQKENI. The CDR3 consists of 13 residues.

The chain joins TRBV2 to TRBJ2-3, with D unclear. Germline values: CDR1 SNHLY, CDR2 FYNNEI. This CDR3 region has 15 residues. Trimming took 2 bases from V and 1 from J, leaving 10 bases between them. CDR3 in amino acids: CASSEQQPGTDTQYF. CDR3 nucleotide sequence: TGTGCCAGCAGTGAACAGCAACCAGGCACAGATACGCAGTATTTT.

V usage is TRBV6-6 and J usage is TRBJ1-2; TRBD1 matches 7 bases. The V and J ends lost 5 bases and 3 bases, in that order; junction bases with no gene match: 3. CDR3 size: 13 residues. Germline CDR1 is MNHNY and CDR2 is SVGAGI (reference sequence). CDR3 sequence (DNA): TGTGCCAGCAGTATAACAGGGGACTATGGCTACACCTTC. Translating it yields CASSITGDYGYTF.

The V and J genes are TRBV4-1 and TRBJ1-1; D unclear. From germline, CDR1 is MGHRA and CDR2 YSYEKL. The CDR3 is 15 amino acids. Deletions cut 0 bases from V and 6 bases from J, with 14 bases between. The CDR3 reads CASSQEEATGAEAFF. CDR3 DNA: TGCGCCAGCAGCCAAGAGGAGGCCACCGGCGCTGAAGCTTTCTTT.

The chain links TRBV2 to TRBJ2-1; D is possibly TRBD2 (6 bases). Germline-derived CDR1 and CDR2 are SNHLY and FYNNEI. V was trimmed by 6 bases and J by 4 bases, leaving 16 bases between them. This CDR3 contains 15 residues. The CDR3 nucleotides are TGTGCCAGCAGCCTCGGGGGAGTGGGGTACAATGAGCAGTTCTTC. Translated: CASSLGGVGYNEQFF.

This clone showed up just a few times. This chain uses TRBV7-2 with TRBJ2-1, with 8 bases fitting TRBD1. Germline V lookup: CDR1 SGHTA, CDR2 FQGNSA. After removal of 2 bases from V and 4 bases from J, the junction contained 7 bases not matched to a gene. The CDR3 loop spans 16 amino acids. In DNA, the CDR3 is TGTGCCAGCAGCTTAAGAGCCGGACAGGGATACAATGAGCAGTTCTTC. Protein product: CASSLRAGQGYNEQFF.

This chain uses TRBV6-5 with TRBJ1-1, with a possible D match to TRBD1 (5 bases). The V gene lost 2 bases and the J gene lost 4 bases, with 14 bases spanning the gap. Germline V gene sequence: CDR1 MNHEY, CDR2 SVGAGI. This CDR3 is 15 amino acids long. The CDR3 is CASSYPGRRGTEAFF. The CDR3 DNA sequence: TGTGCCAGCAGTTACCCGGGACGGAGGGGCACTGAAGCTTTCTTT.